A single sample is the source of the 25 T cell receptor beta chains below, sequenced in a study of shared clonotypes between healthy human individuals. Libraries were prepared by immunoSEQ multiplex PCR; TCRdb keeps only in-frame clonotypes and omits some of them. The data show about 1.5 million clones, approximately 98% seen once. Source material: naive CD4+ T cells sorted from blood. This sample's subset: CD45RA+ positively selected. The receptors were gathered from a man in his thirties or forties in good health.

DNA for the CDR3: TGTGCCATCTCGCAAGACTTGGATCAGCCCCAGCATTTT. It specifies CAISQDLDQPQHF. The gene calls are TRBV10-3 and TRBJ1-5; D remains unclear. The CDR3 spans 13 residues. V was clipped by 8 bases and J by 5 bases, with 13 bases between them. Germline V gene sequence: CDR1 ENHRY, CDR2 SYGVKD.

The CDR3 coding sequence is TGTGCCAGCAGCGTCGGGACAGAAAAGACCCAGTACTTC. It encodes CASSVGTEKTQYF. This chain uses TRBV9 with TRBJ2-5; 7 nucleotides agree with TRBD1. With V trimmed by 2 bases and J by 6 bases, 4 bases remained unmatched. Per germline, CDR1 SGDLS and CDR2 YYNGEE. This CDR3 is 13 amino acids long.

This sequence joins TRBV6-6 and TRBJ1-1; D unresolved. From germline, CDR1 is MNHNY and CDR2 SVGAGI (reference sequence). The CDR3 runs to 14 residues. Trimming stripped 2 bases from V and 3 bases from J, with 10 bases between. The CDR3 here is CASSYVTVDTEAFF. As DNA, the CDR3 is TGTGCCAGCAGTTACGTAACAGTGGACACTGAAGCTTTCTTT.

This sequence joins TRBV5-1 and TRBJ1-2; 7 positions match TRBD1. The CDR3 is 18 residues long. J was trimmed by 4 bases and V by 3 bases; bases with no gene match: 18. From germline, CDR1 is SGHRS and CDR2 YFSETQ. CDR3 loop: CASSYYPTTGVQVYGYTF. The CDR3 region has the DNA TGCGCCAGCAGCTACTACCCGACCACAGGGGTGCAGGTCTATGGCTACACCTTC.

The chain employs TRBV5-8 and TRBJ1-2; D is perhaps TRBD1 (5 bases). The V gene's germline CDR1 is SGHTS and CDR2 YDEGEE. CDR3 length: 17 residues. The V end was cut by 4 bases, the J end by 7 bases, with 26 bases between. This CDR3 reads CASSLRIGTAAGSGYTF. Here the CDR3 DNA reads TGTGCCAGCAGCCTTAGGATCGGGACTGCGGCCGGGTCTGGCTACACCTTC.

This clone was seen only once. The V gene is TRBV28, the J gene TRBJ2-2; D uncertain. Trimming took off 3 bases at V and 4 bases at J, with 9 bases between the two ends. The CDR3 runs to 14 residues. Germline loops: CDR1 MDHEN, CDR2 SYDVKM. The CDR3: CASSFTELTGELFF. CDR3 DNA: TGTGCCAGCAGTTTCACGGAACTCACCGGGGAGCTGTTTTTT.

This chain links TRBV11-1 with TRBJ2-1; 7 bases are a match to TRBD2. The CDR3 totals 14 residues. The germline V gene has CDR1 SGHAT and CDR2 FQDESV (reference sequence). V lost 2 bases, J lost 9 bases, and 7 bases stayed unmatched. The CDR3 coding sequence is TGTGCCAGCAGCTTAAGTCTAGCGGCCGTTGAGCAGTTCTTC. The encoded protein is CASSLSLAAVEQFF.

This chain uses TRBV10-3 with TRBJ1-4; TRBD1 is a possible D gene (6 bases). The germline CDR1 and CDR2 sequences are ENHRY and SYGVKD. V lost 5 bases, J lost 1 base, and 11 bases lay in between. The CDR3 covers 15 residues. The CDR3 region has the DNA TGTGCCATCAGTTCAGGGGCGAGAACTAATGAAAAACTGTTTTTT. Translating it yields CAISSGARTNEKLFF.

V is TRBV2 and J is TRBJ1-3; no definite D call. Trimming removed 0 bases from V and 2 bases from J, with 5 bases in between. In germline, CDR1 is SNHLY, CDR2 FYNNEI. The CDR3 spans 14 residues. CDR3 bases: TGTGCCAGCAGTGAAGCCGGGGCTGGAAACACCATATATTTT. Its translation: CASSEAGAGNTIYF. The full variable domain, in which reference TRBV2 and TRBJ1-3 provide the parts outside the CDR3, is EPEVTQTPSHQVTQMGQEVILRCVPISNHLYFYWYRQILGQKVEFLVSFYNNEISEKSEIFDDQFSVERPDGSNFTLKIRSTKLEDSAMYFCASSEAGAGNTIYFGEGSWLTVV.

The chain recombines TRBV5-1 with TRBJ2-3; D gene ambiguous. Germline-derived CDR1 and CDR2 are SGHRS and YFSETQ. The V end lost 4 bases, the J end lost 4 bases, and 10 bases lay between the germline ends. The CDR3 consists of 13 residues. DNA for the CDR3: TGCGCCAGCAGCCTATGGGATCCAGATACGCAGTATTTT. Translating it yields CASSLWDPDTQYF. The whole variable domain, filled in from reference TRBV5-1 and TRBJ2-3, reads KAGVTQTPRYLIKTRGQQVTLSCSPISGHRSVSWYQQTPGQGLQFLFEYFSETQRNKGNFPGRFSGRQFSNSRSEMNVSTLELGDSALYLCASSLWDPDTQYFGPGTRLTVL.

This chain uses TRBV9 with TRBJ2-2; the match to TRBD2 covers 9 bases. The CDR3 spans 15 residues. Germline V gives CDR1 SGDLS, CDR2 YYNGEE. Germline trimming cut 4 bases from V and 5 bases from J; bases unmatched to any gene: 6. Written as DNA, the CDR3 is TGTGCCAGCAGCCCAGGACTAGCGAGGACCGGGGAGCTGTTTTTT. The encoded protein is CASSPGLARTGELFF.

The rearrangement links TRBV28 to TRBJ2-7; tentative D call: TRBD2 (6 bases). Germline CDR1 and CDR2: MDHEN and SYDVKM. This CDR3 has 14 amino acids. V dropped 7 bases and J dropped 5 bases, with 18 bases sitting between them. The CDR3 nucleotides are TGTGCCAGCACGGAGGGCCGGAGGACTAACGAGCAGTACTTC. It translates to CASTEGRRTNEQYF.

The chain couples TRBV6-6 to TRBJ2-7; no clear D gene. Looked up from germline, CDR1 is MNHNY and CDR2 is SVGAGI (reference sequence). The V end lost 0 bases, the J end lost 5 bases, and 8 bases lay between the germline ends. The CDR3 has 13 amino acids. CDR3 residues: CASSYSSLDEQYF. The CDR3 DNA reads as TGTGCCAGCAGTTACTCATCCCTAGACGAGCAGTACTTC.

This rearrangement joins TRBV27 to TRBJ2-7; 8 nucleotides line up with TRBD2. The trim removed 7 bases at V and 0 bases at J, leaving 5 bases unmatched. This CDR3 comprises 14 residues. The germline gives CDR1 MNHEY, CDR2 SMNVEV (reference sequence). The CDR3 DNA is TGTGCCAGCAATCCTAGCGGGTCCTCCTACGAGCAGTACTTC. It is translated as CASNPSGSSYEQYF.

This clone was detected only once. The chain employs TRBV18 and TRBJ2-5; no definite D call. Germline CDR1 is KGHSH and CDR2 is LQKENI. There are 13 residues in the CDR3. V lost 6 bases and J lost 0, with 8 bases in between. CDR3 amino acids: CASSLDNQETQYF. CDR3 DNA sequence: TGTGCCAGCTCGCTCGATAACCAAGAGACCCAGTACTTC. The complete variable domain, with remaining parts taken from reference TRBV18 and TRBJ2-5, reads NAGVMQNPRHLVRRRGQEARLRCSPMKGHSHVYWYRQLPEEGLKFMVYLQKENIIDESGMPKERFSAEFPKEGPSILRIQQVVRGDSAAYFCASSLDNQETQYFGPGTRLLVL.

The chain carries TRBV28 and TRBJ2-7; either TRBD1 or TRBD2 may supply D (6 bases each). The V end was cut by 5 bases, the J end by 3 bases, with 17 bases between. Germline CDR1 is MDHEN and CDR2 is SYDVKM. The CDR3 is made up of 15 amino acids. Written as DNA, the CDR3 is TGTGCCAGCAGTCCCCCTACGGGGGCGAACTACGAGCAGTACTTC. Its translation is CASSPPTGANYEQYF.

The chain combines TRBV2 with TRBJ2-1; a possible D gene is TRBD1 (6 bases). V was cut by 7 bases and J by 5 bases, with 15 bases left in between. Germline V gene sequence: CDR1 SNHLY, CDR2 FYNNEI. The CDR3 is 14 residues long. The CDR3, as DNA: TGTGCCAGCACCCGGGACATAGGAGACAATGAGCAGTTCTTC. It translates to CASTRDIGDNEQFF.

Concerning this clone itself: The identical CDR3 is also encoded by other nucleotide sequences in the sample. V gene TRBV5-4 combines with J gene TRBJ2-3; unclear D gene. Deletions cut 2 bases from V and 4 bases from J, with 5 bases between. This CDR3 has 12 amino acids. CDR1 is SGHNT, CDR2 YYREEE, per germline (reference sequence). The CDR3 region is CASSLPADTQYF. CDR3 DNA sequence: TGTGCCAGCAGCTTACCAGCAGATACGCAGTATTTT.

The chain employs TRBV29-1 and TRBJ2-7, with 7 nucleotides matching TRBD2. The CDR3 runs 16 residues. V lost 7 bases to trimming and J lost 3 bases; unmatched junction nucleotides: 18. From germline, CDR1 is SQVTM and CDR2 ANQGSEA. The CDR3 sequence: CSAAPSAGVEVYEQYF. CDR3 DNA sequence: TGCAGCGCCGCCCCGTCGGCGGGAGTAGAGGTCTACGAGCAGTACTTC.

The V gene is TRBV14, the J gene TRBJ2-1; D unclear. The V gene's germline CDR1 is SGHDN and CDR2 FVKESK. The V end was cut by 0 bases, the J end by 6 bases, with 12 bases between. The CDR3 contains 15 residues. The CDR3 loop is CASSQDSWPLNEQFF. CDR3 sequence (DNA): TGTGCCAGCAGCCAAGATTCTTGGCCTCTCAATGAGCAGTTCTTC.

The chain recombines TRBV9 with TRBJ1-1; 7 nucleotides agree with TRBD1. This CDR3 contains 16 residues. V trimming: 0 bases; J trimming: 0 bases; junction bases outside the gene matches: 5. Germline assignment: CDR1 SGDLS and CDR2 YYNGEE. DNA of the CDR3: TGTGCCAGCAGCGTAGCATCGACAGGGATGAACACTGAAGCTTTCTTT. Amino acid sequence: CASSVASTGMNTEAFF.

The J gene is TRBJ2-1, the V gene TRBV5-1, with D hard to call. Trimming removed 1 base at V and 7 bases at J, with 9 bases between. There are 13 residues in the CDR3. Germline assignment: CDR1 SGHRS and CDR2 YFSETQ. CDR3 sequence: CASSLLVGNEQFF. In nucleotides, the CDR3 is TGCGCCAGCAGCTTGTTGGTGGGTAATGAGCAGTTCTTC.

The rearrangement joins TRBV5-1 to TRBJ1-1; D unclear. The germline V gene encodes CDR1 SGHRS and CDR2 YFSETQ. The CDR3 contains 14 residues. V was trimmed by 0 bases and J by 6 bases, leaving 12 bases between them. The CDR3 loop is CASSLANGFSEAFF. In nucleotides, the CDR3 is TGCGCCAGCAGCTTGGCCAATGGATTCTCTGAAGCTTTCTTT. The whole variable domain, remainder taken from reference TRBV5-1 and TRBJ1-1, is KAGVTQTPRYLIKTRGQQVTLSCSPISGHRSVSWYQQTPGQGLQFLFEYFSETQRNKGNFPGRFSGRQFSNSRSEMNVSTLELGDSALYLCASSLANGFSEAFFGQGTRLTVV.

This chain joins TRBV6-1 and TRBJ2-7; no reliable D call. Trimming took 6 bases from V and 4 from J, leaving 7 bases between them. The CDR3 has 11 amino acids. Looked up from germline, CDR1 is MNHNS and CDR2 is SASEGT. The DNA for the CDR3 is TGTGCCAGCAGGGTAATTTACGAGCAGTACTTC. Amino acids: CASRVIYEQYF.

This chain connects TRBV5-1 to TRBJ2-3; D is uncertain. V lost 0 bases, J lost 1 base, and 12 bases lay in between. The CDR3 covers 16 residues. Germline V CDR1 and CDR2: SGHRS, YFSETQ. The CDR3 coding sequence is TGCGCCAGCAGCTTGGGGTTGGCGAAAGGCACAGATACGCAGTATTTT. Translating it yields CASSLGLAKGTDTQYF. Full variable domain (rest looked up from reference TRBV5-1 and TRBJ2-3): KAGVTQTPRYLIKTRGQQVTLSCSPISGHRSVSWYQQTPGQGLQFLFEYFSETQRNKGNFPGRFSGRQFSNSRSEMNVSTLELGDSALYLCASSLGLAKGTDTQYFGPGTRLTVL.